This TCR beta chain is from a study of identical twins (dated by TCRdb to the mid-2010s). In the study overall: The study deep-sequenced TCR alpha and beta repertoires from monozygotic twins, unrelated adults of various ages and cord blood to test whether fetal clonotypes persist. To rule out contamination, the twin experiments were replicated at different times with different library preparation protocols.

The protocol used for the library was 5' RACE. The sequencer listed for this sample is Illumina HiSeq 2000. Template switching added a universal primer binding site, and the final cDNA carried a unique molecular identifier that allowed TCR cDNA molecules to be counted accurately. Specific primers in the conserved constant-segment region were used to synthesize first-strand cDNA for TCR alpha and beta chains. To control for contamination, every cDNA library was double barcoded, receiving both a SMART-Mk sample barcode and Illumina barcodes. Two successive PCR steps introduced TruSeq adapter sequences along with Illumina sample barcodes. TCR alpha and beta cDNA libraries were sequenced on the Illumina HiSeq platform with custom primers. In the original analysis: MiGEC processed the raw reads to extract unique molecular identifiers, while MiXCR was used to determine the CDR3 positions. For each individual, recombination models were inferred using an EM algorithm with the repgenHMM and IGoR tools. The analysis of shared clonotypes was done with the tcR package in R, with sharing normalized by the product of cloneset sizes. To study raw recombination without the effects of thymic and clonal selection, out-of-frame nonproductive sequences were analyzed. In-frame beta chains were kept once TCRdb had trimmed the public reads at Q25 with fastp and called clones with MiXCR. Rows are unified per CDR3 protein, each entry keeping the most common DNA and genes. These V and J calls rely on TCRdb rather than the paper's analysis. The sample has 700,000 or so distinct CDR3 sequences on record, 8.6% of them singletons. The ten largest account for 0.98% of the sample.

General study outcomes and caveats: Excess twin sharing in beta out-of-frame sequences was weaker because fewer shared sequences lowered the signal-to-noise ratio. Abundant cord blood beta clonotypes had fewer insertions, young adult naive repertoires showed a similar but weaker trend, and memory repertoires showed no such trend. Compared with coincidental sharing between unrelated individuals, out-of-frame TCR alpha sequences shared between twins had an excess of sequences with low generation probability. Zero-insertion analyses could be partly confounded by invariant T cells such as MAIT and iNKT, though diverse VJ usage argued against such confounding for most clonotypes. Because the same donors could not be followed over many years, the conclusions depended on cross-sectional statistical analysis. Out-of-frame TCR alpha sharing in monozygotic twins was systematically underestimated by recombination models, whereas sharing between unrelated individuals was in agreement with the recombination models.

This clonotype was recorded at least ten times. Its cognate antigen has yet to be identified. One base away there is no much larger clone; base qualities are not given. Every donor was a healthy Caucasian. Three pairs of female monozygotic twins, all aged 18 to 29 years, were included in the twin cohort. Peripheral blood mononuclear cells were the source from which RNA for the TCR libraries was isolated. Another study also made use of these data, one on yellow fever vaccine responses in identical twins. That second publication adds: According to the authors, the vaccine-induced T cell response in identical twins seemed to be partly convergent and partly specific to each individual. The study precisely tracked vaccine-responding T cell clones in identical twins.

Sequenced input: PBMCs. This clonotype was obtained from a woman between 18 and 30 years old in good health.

The CDR3 region has the sequence CASSLAGGPVDTQYF. The DNA reads as follows: TGTGCCAGCAGTTTAGCGGGAGGGCCGGTAGATACGCAGTATTTT. The V and J genes are TRBV12-3 or TRBV12-4 and TRBJ2-3; 7 central nucleotides agree with TRBD2. The germline V and J ends show losses of 0 bases and 5 bases respectively, and no gene match explains 5 bases of the junction. The CDR3 measures 15 amino acids from cysteine to phenylalanine. The only DNA kept is the CDR3, 45 bases in frame from the first base.